One TCR beta chain is described in this entry. Cohort allocation depended upon clinical history that participants reported. Recovered Cohort 3 donors showed two negative PCRs, clearance, or symptom resolution. The table came from immunoSEQ multiplex PCR; TCRdb's copy has only in-frame clones and leaves some out. The data contain 300,000 to 400,000 clones, 85% to 90% of them singletons. Germline V gives CDR1 LNHDA, CDR2 SQIVND (reference sequence). The V gene lost 7 bases and the J gene lost 4 bases, with 10 bases spanning the gap. The CDR3 has 12 residues. The sample belongs to a study of blood T cell repertoires in COVID-19. Study-level background: Acute and convalescent COVID-19 specimens originated in the United States, Italy and Spain.

Specimen: PBMCs or T cells enriched from blood (not recorded which). The gene calls are TRBV19 and TRBJ1-2; D remains unclear. The TCR comes from a young man who had recovered from COVID-19. For the CDR3, the DNA is TGTGCCAGTACAGGTTACGGCTATGGCTACACCTTC. Amino acid sequence: CASTGYGYGYTF. The full variable domain, completed using reference TRBV19 and TRBJ1-2, is DGGITQSPKYLFRKEGQNVTLSCEQNLNHDAMYWYRQDPGQGLRLIYYSQIVNDFQKGDIAEGYSVSREKKESFPLTVTSAQKNPTAFYLCASTGYGYGYTFGSGTRLTVV.